The clone carrying this T cell receptor (beta chain) was picked up a small number of times. Its matching antigen is unknown. The data stem from a study of T-cell memory formation after mild COVID-19. Study observations and caveats: Clones contracting over day 15 to 85 were CD4/CD8 balanced, with later expanders leaning CD4+. Cross-reactive memory seemingly joined, as some responding clones were found in pre-infection memory. Mainly CM and EM harbored the contracting CD4+ clones; mainly EMRA harbored the CD8+ ones. SARS-CoV-2 specificity was not confirmed for second-wave clones peaking on day 37.

In germline, CDR1 is LGHNA, CDR2 YSLEER. This CDR3 is built from 19 residues. The V and J ends lost 1 base and 4 bases, in that order; junction bases with no gene match: 14. MiXCR, applied by TCRdb to the 5' RACE reads, yields one record per CDR3 protein. The sample lists about 390,000 distinct CDR3 sequences; about 21% were seen once. Sequenced input: PBMCs or a T cell subset sorted from them (not recorded which). The TCR originated in an adult woman who had mild COVID-19 (a few samples of this study predate the infection). Cell type and time point are not known. J is TRBJ2-3 and V is TRBV4-3, with 10 bases aligning to TRBD2. This chain's CDR3 is CASSQGPGPSSGRADTQYF. The CDR3 bases are TGCGCCAGCAGCCAAGGTCCCGGCCCGTCTAGCGGGAGAGCAGATACGCAGTATTTT.